The 23 T cell receptor beta chains reported below all come from one sample, sequenced in a study of PD-L1 blockade in urothelial cancer. Sample time point: pretreatment peripheral blood. The table came from immunoSEQ multiplex PCR; TCRdb's copy has only in-frame clones and leaves some out. The sample carries 70,000 to 75,000 clones, 84% recorded once. Here the sequenced sample was PBMCs, taken around atezolizumab (anti-PD-L1) treatment. These receptors were collected from a woman in her 70s with urothelial cancer.

The gene calls are TRBV11-2 and TRBJ2-7; perhaps TRBD1 as D (6 bases). The CDR3 extends over 14 amino acids. Germline assignment: CDR1 SGHAT and CDR2 FQNNGV. V was pared by 4 bases and J by 4 bases, with 14 bases between. CDR3 DNA: TGTGCCAGCAGCTGGGGGACACTCGGTTACGAGCAGTACTTC. Protein product: CASSWGTLGYEQYF.

The chain uses TRBV15 and TRBJ2-7, with 7 nucleotides matching TRBD1. This CDR3 has 15 residues. Unmatched junction bases numbered 9, after V lost 1 base and J lost 6 bases. Germline CDR1 and CDR2: LNHNV and YYDKDF (reference sequence). The CDR3 sequence: CATSRAAGGLGEQYF. In nucleotides, the CDR3 is TGTGCCACCAGCAGAGCTGCAGGGGGTTTAGGCGAGCAGTACTTC.

V gene TRBV9 combines with J gene TRBJ1-2; D unclear. Trimming cost V 3 bases and J 5 bases, with 14 bases left between them. This CDR3 has 14 amino acids. Germline CDR1 is SGDLS and CDR2 is YYNGEE. The CDR3 nucleotides read TGTGCCAGCAGCGGTCCCGGGATTCGTTATGGCTACACCTTC. Encoded protein: CASSGPGIRYGYTF.

The genes are TRBV5-1 and TRBJ1-1; 7 bases line up with TRBD1. V lost 2 bases, J lost 2 bases, and 3 bases stayed unmatched. Germline loops: CDR1 SGHRS, CDR2 YFSETQ. The CDR3 contains 14 residues. The CDR3 spells CASSLTGVNTEAFF. The CDR3 nucleotides are TGCGCCAGCAGCTTAACAGGGGTAAACACTGAAGCTTTCTTT. Drawing the rest from reference TRBV5-1 and TRBJ1-1, the complete variable domain is KAGVTQTPRYLIKTRGQQVTLSCSPISGHRSVSWYQQTPGQGLQFLFEYFSETQRNKGNFPGRFSGRQFSNSRSEMNVSTLELGDSALYLCASSLTGVNTEAFFGQGTRLTVV.

V gene TRBV5-3 combines with J gene TRBJ2-1; TRBD2 aligns across 9 bases. TRBV5-3 is treated as an ORF (open reading frame) with a function not yet certain. This CDR3 region has 19 residues. With V trimmed by 3 bases and J by 3 bases, 16 bases remained unmatched. CDR3 amino acids: CARSWGASAGGPGYNEQFF. For the CDR3, the DNA is TGTGCCAGAAGCTGGGGAGCATCGGCGGGAGGGCCCGGCTACAATGAGCAGTTCTTC.

The CDR3 region is CASSSWDRFYEQYF. The CDR3 DNA is TGTGCCAGCAGTTCATGGGACAGATTCTACGAGCAGTACTTC. The J gene is TRBJ2-7, the V gene TRBV6-5; 7 bases line up with TRBD1. V was clipped by 4 bases and J by 3 bases; unmatched bases: 6. Germline-derived CDR1 and CDR2 are MNHEY and SVGAGI. This CDR3 comprises 14 residues.

The V and J genes are TRBV7-3 and TRBJ2-5; TRBD2 is a possible D gene (5 bases). Trimming took off 2 bases at V and 7 bases at J, with 11 bases between the two ends. Germline lookup yields CDR1 SGHTA and CDR2 FQGTGA. CDR3 length: 13 residues. The CDR3 reads CASSLEGWGTQYF. The CDR3, as DNA: TGTGCCAGCAGCTTAGAGGGTTGGGGGACCCAGTACTTC. Together with reference TRBV7-3 and TRBJ2-5, the CDR3 gives the full variable domain: GAGVSQTPSNKVTEKGKYVELRCDPISGHTALYWYRQSLGQGPEFLIYFQGTGAADDSGLPNDRFFAVRPEGSVSTLKIQRTERGDSAVYLCASSLEGWGTQYFGPGTRLLVL.

This clone was detected only a few times. The J gene is TRBJ2-2, the V gene TRBV2; a weak D match, TRBD1 (6 bases). The V gene's germline CDR1 is SNHLY and CDR2 FYNNEI. Trimming pared 6 bases from V and 5 bases from J, leaving 10 bases between. The CDR3 is made up of 13 amino acids. The CDR3 coding sequence is TGTGCCAGCAGAGCACAGGGAACCGGGGAGCTGTTTTTT. Translated: CASRAQGTGELFF.

This chain connects TRBV6-1 to TRBJ1-1; 9 positions agree with TRBD1. The CDR3 consists of 13 residues. V dropped 10 bases and J dropped 5; count of bases not matched to a gene: 8. In germline, CDR1 is MNHNS, CDR2 SASEGT. The CDR3 DNA reads as TGTGCCACAAGGGGACAGGGAGGGACTGAAGCTTTCTTT. Its protein product is CATRGQGGTEAFF.

The rearrangement uses TRBV7-2 and TRBJ1-3; 7 nucleotides align to TRBD1. Losses at the gene ends were 4 bases for V and 9 bases for J; bases not matched to a gene: 9. The germline V gene has CDR1 SGHTA and CDR2 FQGNSA. The CDR3 is 14 residues long. The CDR3 region is CASSYLTTGPTIYF. DNA of the CDR3: TGTGCCAGCAGCTACTTAACGACAGGGCCCACCATATATTTT.

The chain carries TRBV7-6 and TRBJ2-1, with D possibly matching TRBD2 (5 bases). Germline-derived CDR1 and CDR2 are SGHVS and FNYEAQ. Trimming took off 0 bases at V and 7 bases at J, with 16 bases between the two ends. This CDR3 has 16 amino acids. The CDR3 loop reads CASSLALAGQVNEQFF. CDR3 nucleotide sequence: TGTGCCAGCAGCTTAGCCCTTGCGGGCCAGGTTAATGAGCAGTTCTTC.

The chain has TRBV19 and TRBJ1-6; 9 nucleotides agree with TRBD1. Trimming at V came to 3 bases and at J to 3 bases, leaving 9 bases not matched to a gene. The CDR3 runs to 18 residues. From germline, CDR1 is LNHDA and CDR2 SQIVND (reference sequence). CDR3 residues: CASSIIRTGADYNSPLHF. Here the CDR3 DNA reads TGTGCCAGTAGTATTATCCGGACAGGGGCGGACTATAATTCACCCCTCCACTTT. Full variable domain (remainder filled in from reference TRBV19 and TRBJ1-6): DGGITQSPKYLFRKEGQNVTLSCEQNLNHDAMYWYRQDPGQGLRLIYYSQIVNDFQKGDIAEGYSVSREKKESFPLTVTSAQKNPTAFYLCASSIIRTGADYNSPLHFGNGTRLTVT.

The J gene is TRBJ1-2, the V gene TRBV28, with D hard to call. Germline V gene lookup returns CDR1 MDHEN and CDR2 SYDVKM. V gave up 3 bases and J gave up 6 bases, with 17 bases separating them. The CDR3 loop spans 15 amino acids. The CDR3 coding sequence is TGTGCCAGCAGTTTGGGAGTAAGGAGGGCTCATGGCTACACCTTC. This translates into CASSLGVRRAHGYTF.

This clone was observed a few times. This rearrangement joins TRBV5-1 to TRBJ2-5, with D unresolved. The germline V and J ends were trimmed by 0 bases and 1 base, with 10 bases remaining between them. This CDR3 region has 15 residues. Per the germline V gene, CDR1 is SGHRS and CDR2 is YFSETQ. CDR3 protein: CASSLAPGFQETQYF. The CDR3 nucleotides are TGCGCCAGCAGCTTGGCCCCAGGTTTCCAAGAGACCCAGTACTTC.

The V and J genes are TRBV7-7 and TRBJ2-3, with D possibly TRBD2 on 6 matching bases. The germline V and J ends were trimmed by 1 base and 2 bases, with 10 bases remaining between them. This CDR3 region has 15 residues. Germline V lookup: CDR1 SSHAT, CDR2 FNYEAQ (reference sequence). CDR3: CASSLGLESTDTQYF. Here the CDR3 DNA reads TGTGCCAGCAGCTTAGGACTAGAATCCACAGATACGCAGTATTTT.

This chain uses TRBV4-3 with TRBJ2-3; 10 positions match TRBD2. The germline V gene encodes CDR1 LGHNA and CDR2 YSLEER. This CDR3 spans 17 amino acids. V shed 0 bases, J shed 5 bases, and the junction held 8 bases outside the gene matches. CDR3 residues: CASSQDRLAGAGDTQYF. CDR3 nucleotides: TGCGCCAGCAGCCAAGATAGGCTAGCGGGGGCCGGAGATACGCAGTATTTT.

J is TRBJ1-1 and V is TRBV7-8; the D is unclear. Germline V gives CDR1 SGHVS, CDR2 FQNEAQ. V gave up 5 bases and J gave up 2 bases, with 6 bases separating them. The CDR3 is made up of 12 amino acids. The CDR3 loop is CASSPLNTEAFF. The DNA for the CDR3 is TGTGCCAGCAGCCCCCTTAACACTGAAGCTTTCTTT.

This clone occurred once. The genes are TRBV5-1 and TRBJ1-4, with 7 bases fitting TRBD1. Losses at the gene ends were 0 bases for V and 8 bases for J; bases not matched to a gene: 4. This CDR3 is built from 14 residues. Germline values: CDR1 SGHRS, CDR2 YFSETQ. CDR3 region: CASSLEGAGEKLFF. The CDR3 region has the DNA TGCGCCAGCAGCTTGGAGGGGGCTGGAGAAAAACTGTTTTTT.

CDR3 loop: CASSLVEGAGEQYF. The CDR3 nucleotides read TGTGCCAGCAGCTTGGTGGAGGGGGCGGGGGAGCAGTACTTC. The chain has TRBV5-4 and TRBJ2-7; a weak D match, TRBD1 (7 bases). V shed 0 bases and J shed 7 bases, with 14 bases lying between them. Germline V gene sequence: CDR1 SGHNT, CDR2 YYREEE (reference sequence). The CDR3 has 14 amino acids.

The chain joins TRBV5-6 to TRBJ1-1; D call uncertain. Trimming removed 0 bases at V and 0 bases at J, with 6 bases between. This CDR3 has 14 amino acids. Germline CDR1 is SGHDT and CDR2 is YYEEEE. For the CDR3, the DNA is TGTGCCAGCAGCTTGGGCGGGGTGAACACTGAAGCTTTCTTT. Residues: CASSLGGVNTEAFF.

The CDR3 loop is CASSFFRTSGKETQYF. The CDR3 DNA reads as TGTGCCAGCAGCTTCTTTAGGACTAGCGGGAAAGAGACCCAGTACTTC. V is TRBV5-4 and J is TRBJ2-5; 12 bases map to TRBD2. The germline gives CDR1 SGHNT, CDR2 YYREEE (reference sequence). The CDR3 is 16 amino acids. The V gene end was trimmed by 2 bases and the J gene end by 3 bases; junction bases not matched to a gene: 5.

The chain combines TRBV5-6 with TRBJ1-1; no reliable D call. The CDR3 sequence is 13 residues long. V gave up 9 bases and J gave up 6 bases, with 18 bases separating them. Germline lookup yields CDR1 SGHDT and CDR2 YYEEEE. The CDR3, as DNA: TGTGCCACCTCCCGAGGGCGCGGGGCTGAAGCTTTCTTT. Translating gives CATSRGRGAEAFF.

The rearrangement links TRBV5-8 to TRBJ1-1; D gene ambiguous. Germline V CDR1 and CDR2: SGHTS, YDEGEE. V dropped 4 bases and J dropped 3 bases, with 7 bases sitting between them. This CDR3 contains 12 residues. The CDR3 coding sequence is TGTGCCAGCAGCAAACTATACACTGAAGCTTTCTTT. Translating gives CASSKLYTEAFF. The variable domain in full, completed from reference TRBV5-8 and TRBJ1-1, reads EAGVTQSPTHLIKTRGQQATLRCSPISGHTSVYWYQQALGLGLQFLLWYDEGEERNRGNFPPRFSGRQFPNYSSELNVNALELEDSALYLCASSKLYTEAFFGQGTRLTVV.